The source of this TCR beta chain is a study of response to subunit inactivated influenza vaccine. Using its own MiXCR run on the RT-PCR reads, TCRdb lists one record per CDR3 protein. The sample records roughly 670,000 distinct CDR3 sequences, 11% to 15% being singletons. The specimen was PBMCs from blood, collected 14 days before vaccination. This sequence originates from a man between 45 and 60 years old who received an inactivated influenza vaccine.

The CDR3 coding sequence is TGTGCCAGCAGCACGACAGGGGGCTACTATGGCTACACCTTC. Encoded protein: CASSTTGGYYGYTF. This chain links TRBV12-3 or TRBV12-4 with TRBJ1-2; the match to TRBD1 covers 10 bases. V lost 6 bases, J lost 3 bases, and 4 bases stayed unmatched. This CDR3 contains 14 residues.